This T cell receptor (beta chain) was found in a study of blood T cell repertoires in COVID-19. Overall study context: Specimens from acute and convalescent COVID-19 originated in the United States, Italy and Spain. Sample material is recorded as cDNA or gDNA derived from T cells, B-cell-depleted T cells, or PBMCs.

CDR1 and CDR2 from the germline V gene are MDHEN and SYDVKM. This CDR3 spans 15 amino acids. The germline V and J ends were trimmed by 2 bases and 1 base, with 11 bases remaining between them. In its sample, this clone was seen a few times. Methods used by the authors: From reference gene primer amplification, estimates of nucleated cell counts were derived. Libraries were prepared by immunoSEQ multiplex PCR; TCRdb keeps only in-frame clonotypes and omits some of them. D and trimming were read from the DNA, whereas the V and J calls and clone size are those reported in that table. The repertoire holds 150,000 to 200,000 clones, with 60% to 80% as singletons.

The rearrangement uses TRBV28 and TRBJ2-5; maybe TRBD2 (6 bases). This clonotype originated in a man aged 55 to 70 with active or convalescent COVID-19. Sequenced: peripheral blood. The CDR3 DNA reads as TGTGCCAGCAGTTTACCTGGACTACCCCAAGAGACCCAGTACTTC. As protein: CASSLPGLPQETQYF.